This T cell receptor (beta chain) emerged from a study of blood T cell repertoires in COVID-19. Study background: COVID-19 samples, acute and convalescent, were from the United States, Italy and Spain. From T cells, B-cell-depleted T cells, or PBMCs came the material, which was cDNA or gDNA.

Original analysis: Using reference gene primer amplification, nucleated cell counts were estimated. Method: immunoSEQ multiplex PCR; TCRdb's copy keeps in-frame clones and lacks some. The V and J calls and clone size are taken from that table; D and trimming were inferred from the DNA. The data contain about 400,000 clones, roughly 90% of them seen just once; the ten biggest clones take up around 1.2%. Germline CDR1 and CDR2: SGHRS and YFSETQ. The V end lost 2 bases, the J end lost 11 bases, and 16 bases lay between the germline ends. The CDR3 loop spans 13 amino acids. The clonotype was recovered from a man aged 35 to 55 with acute or convalescent COVID-19. Sequences were obtained from peripheral blood. The chain employs TRBV5-1 and TRBJ1-1; no clear D. The CDR3 DNA reads TGCGCCAGCAGCTTTGGCGCGGATGGGTTGGCTTTCTTT. It codes for CASSFGADGLAFF.